This is a list of T cell receptor beta chains from one sample in a study of T-cell memory formation after mild COVID-19. TCRdb reprocessed the 5' RACE reads via MiXCR and lists one record per CDR3 protein. Among 250,000 to 300,000 distinct CDR3 sequences listed, about 16% were seen once. The sample consisted of PBMCs or a T cell subset sorted from them (not recorded which). All receptors derive from a young man who had mild COVID-19 (a few samples of this study predate the infection). Cell type and time point are not known. The CDR3 runs from the conserved cysteine through the conserved F or W. D genes are given only for firm matches. Rows give clone size only sometimes, using once, few, many, or a class for an expanded clone.

v_gene	j_gene	abundance	d_gene	CDR3aa	CDR3nt
TRBV4-1	TRBJ2-1	few	TRBD2	CASSQLAGREVNEQFF	TGCGCCAGCAGCCAGCTAGCGGGGCGCGAGGTAAATGAGCAGTTCTTC
TRBV27	TRBJ1-6	-	-	CASSFGRVSPLHF	TGTGCCAGCAGTTTTGGACGGGTTTCACCCCTCCACTTT
TRBV4-3	TRBJ1-1	few	TRBD1	CASSARQGNTEAFF	TGCGCCAGCAGCGCCCGACAGGGGAACACTGAAGCTTTCTTT
TRBV20-1	TRBJ1-2	-	-	CSARGETKSRGYTF	TGCAGCGCGAGGGGGGAGACTAAGAGTCGTGGCTACACCTTC
TRBV5-1	TRBJ1-1	few	TRBD1	CASSKGATSNTEAFF	TGCGCCAGCAGCAAGGGGGCGACGTCAAACACTGAAGCTTTCTTT
TRBV27	TRBJ2-5	few	-	CACRLPETQYF	TGTGCCTGCCGGCTCCCGGAGACCCAGTACTTC
TRBV5-1	TRBJ2-3	few	TRBD1	CASSLAQGSSTDTQYF	TGCGCCAGCAGCTTGGCACAGGGGTCTAGCACAGATACGCAGTATTTT
TRBV7-6	TRBJ2-5	few	-	CASSVGRGLETQYF	TGTGCCAGCAGTGTGGGGCGGGGTTTAGAGACCCAGTACTTC
TRBV7-9	TRBJ2-1	few	TRBD2	CASSLEAGGLSEQFF	TGTGCCAGCAGCCTGGAGGCGGGGGGCCTGAGTGAGCAGTTCTTC
TRBV5-1	TRBJ2-3	few	-	CASSLVYHSTDTQYF	TGCGCCAGCAGCTTGGTCTACCATAGCACAGATACGCAGTATTTT
TRBV12-3/TRBV12-4	TRBJ1-5	-	TRBD1	CASSLQGARSQPQHF	TGTGCCAGCAGTTTACAGGGGGCGCGGAGTCAGCCCCAGCATTTT
TRBV7-6	TRBJ2-1	few	-	CASSSSGDEQFF	TGTGCCAGCAGCTCGTCGGGGGATGAGCAGTTCTTC
TRBV5-1	TRBJ1-6	-	-	CASSRRAGGSYNSPLHF	TGCGCCAGCAGCCGGAGGGCGGGGGGCTCCTATAATTCACCCCTCCACTTT
TRBV28	TRBJ2-5	-	-	CASSPPSVGGLEETQYF	TGTGCCAGCAGTCCACCCTCCGTTGGAGGGCTGGAAGAGACCCAGTACTTC
TRBV20-1	TRBJ2-7	-	-	CSAPVGGAGSYEQYF	TGCAGTGCTCCGGTCGGAGGGGCGGGCTCCTACGAGCAGTACTTC
TRBV7-2	TRBJ1-1	-	-	CASSLVAGGGTEAFF	TGTGCCAGCAGCTTAGTTGCGGGGGGCGGGACTGAAGCTTTCTTT
TRBV6-6	TRBJ1-2	-	-	CASRPIDSLNYGYTF	TGTGCCAGCAGGCCGATCGACAGTTTAAACTATGGCTACACCTTC
TRBV9	TRBJ2-7	many	-	CASSVEGYEQYF	TGTGCCAGCAGCGTAGAGGGTTACGAGCAGTACTTC
TRBV10-2	TRBJ2-5	-	-	CASGQSQETQYF	TGCGCCAGCGGGCAGTCCCAAGAGACCCAGTACTTC
TRBV12-5	TRBJ1-5	few	-	CASGPSLSNQPQHF	TGTGCTAGTGGTCCCAGCCTTAGCAATCAGCCCCAGCATTTT
TRBV2	TRBJ2-3	-	-	CASRWDSPADTQYF	TGTGCCAGCAGATGGGACTCCCCAGCAGATACGCAGTATTTT
TRBV2	TRBJ2-1	few	TRBD2	CASNIAGGLNEQFF	TGTGCCAGCAATATAGCGGGGGGGTTAAATGAGCAGTTCTTC
TRBV12-5	TRBJ2-7	few	-	CASGLVLGFVSEQYF	TGTGCTAGTGGTTTGGTACTAGGGTTTGTCTCCGAGCAGTACTTC
TRBV7-2	TRBJ2-5	-	-	CASSFHGRQETQYF	TGTGCCAGCAGCTTTCATGGCAGACAAGAGACCCAGTACTTC
TRBV7-2	TRBJ2-3	few	TRBD1	CASLPWTGGLDTQYF	TGTGCCAGCTTACCCTGGACAGGGGGTTTGGATACGCAGTATTTT
TRBV20-1	TRBJ1-1	-	-	CSAPTRGTEAFF	TGCAGTGCCCCCACCAGGGGAACTGAAGCTTTCTTT
TRBV10-3	TRBJ2-3	many	TRBD2	CAATGLATDTQYF	TGTGCCGCAACGGGACTAGCAACAGATACGCAGTATTTT